The entry that follows covers one T cell receptor (beta chain) sequence. Its antigen is still unknown. This record comes from a study of cytomegalovirus exposure and HLA in healthy donors. Overall study: A data release that came early held approximately 85 million unique TCRs from HLA-typed donors.

Broader study findings: The study flagged 150 to 200 TCR beta chains as cytomegalovirus-associated.

V dropped 10 bases and J dropped 1 base, with 14 bases sitting between them. The CDR3 runs 15 residues. Germline V gene data show CDR1 as SNHLY and CDR2 as FYNNEI. Amplification used 60 Vbeta primers and 13 Jbeta primers. The repertoire was sequenced with immunoSEQ multiplex PCR; TCRdb's copy has only in-frame clones and lacks some. This table has approximately 160,000 clones, around three quarters appearing once. The source material was PBMCs. This clonotype was sampled from a man between 40 and 49 years old in good health and CMV-seronegative. The genes are TRBV2 and TRBJ2-6, with D maybe TRBD1 (6 bases). CDR3 nucleotides: TGTGCCACCGATCAGGGGTGGTCTGGGGCCAACGTCCTGACTTTC. Translation gives CATDQGWSGANVLTF.